This T cell receptor (beta chain) stems from a study of blood T cells in healthy people across ages. Trimming took 5 bases from V and 7 from J, leaving 11 bases between them. The CDR3 sequence is 12 residues long. Germline V gene sequence: CDR1 SGHTA, CDR2 FQGNSA. Alongside a J-beta primer mix, a sample-barcoded 5' primer served in a second PCR lasting roughly 7 to 11 cycles. TCRdb re-derived calls from the 5' RACE reads in MiXCR, one entry per CDR3 protein. In the table there are approximately 940,000 distinct CDR3 sequences, roughly 43% of which are singletons. Donors ranged from 6 to 90 years old and were healthy Caucasians in Russia. Every donor provided roughly 9.1 milliliters of peripheral blood.

The J gene is TRBJ2-5, the V gene TRBV7-2; D might be TRBD2 (5 bases). The sequenced sample consisted of blood. The TCR originated in a man aged 25-45 years in good health. CDR3 residues: CASSISGGTQYF. In nucleotides, the CDR3 is TGTGCCAGCAGCATTAGTGGAGGGACCCAGTACTTC.